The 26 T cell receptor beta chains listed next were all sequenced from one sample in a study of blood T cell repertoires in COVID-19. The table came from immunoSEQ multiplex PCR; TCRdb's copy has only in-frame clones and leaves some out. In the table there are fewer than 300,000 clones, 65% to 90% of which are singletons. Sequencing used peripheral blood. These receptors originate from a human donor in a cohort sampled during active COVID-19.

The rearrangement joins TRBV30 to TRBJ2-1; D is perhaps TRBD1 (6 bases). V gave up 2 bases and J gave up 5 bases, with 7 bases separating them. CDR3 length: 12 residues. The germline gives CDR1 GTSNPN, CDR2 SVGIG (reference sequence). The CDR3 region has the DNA TGTGCCTGGAGTTGGACAGACAATGAGCAGTTCTTC. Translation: CAWSWTDNEQFF.

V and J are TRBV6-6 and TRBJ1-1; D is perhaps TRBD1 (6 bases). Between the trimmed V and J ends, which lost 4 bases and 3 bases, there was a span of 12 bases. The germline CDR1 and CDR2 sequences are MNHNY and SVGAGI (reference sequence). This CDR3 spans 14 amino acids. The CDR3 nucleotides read TGTGCCAGCAGTTCCGACAGGCTTCACACTGAAGCTTTCTTT. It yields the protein CASSSDRLHTEAFF.

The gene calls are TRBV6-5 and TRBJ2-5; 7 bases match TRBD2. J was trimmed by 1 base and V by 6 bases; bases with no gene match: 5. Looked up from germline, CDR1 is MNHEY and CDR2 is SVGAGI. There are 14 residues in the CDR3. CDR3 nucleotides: TGTGCCAGCAGAACGACTAGCTCCCAAGAGACCCAGTACTTC. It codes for CASRTTSSQETQYF.

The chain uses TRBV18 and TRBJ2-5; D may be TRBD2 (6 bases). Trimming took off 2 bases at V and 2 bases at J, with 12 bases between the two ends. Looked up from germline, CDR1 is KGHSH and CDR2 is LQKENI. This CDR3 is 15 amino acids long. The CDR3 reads CASSPSMGGQETQYF. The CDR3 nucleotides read TGTGCCAGCTCACCATCGATGGGGGGTCAAGAGACCCAGTACTTC.

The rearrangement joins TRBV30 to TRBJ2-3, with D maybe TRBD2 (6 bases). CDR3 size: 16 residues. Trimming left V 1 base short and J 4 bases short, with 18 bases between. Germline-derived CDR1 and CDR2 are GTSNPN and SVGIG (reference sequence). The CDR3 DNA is TGTGCCTGGAGTGCCCAGGAGGGCGTCCTCCCAGATACGCAGTATTTT. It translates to CAWSAQEGVLPDTQYF.

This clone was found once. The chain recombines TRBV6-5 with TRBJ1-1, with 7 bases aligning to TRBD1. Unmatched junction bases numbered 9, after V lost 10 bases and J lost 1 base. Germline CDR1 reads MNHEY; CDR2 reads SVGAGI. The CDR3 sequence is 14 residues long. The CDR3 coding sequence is TGTGCCACTTCGACAGGGCCTAAGAACACTGAAGCTTTCTTT. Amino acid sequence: CATSTGPKNTEAFF.

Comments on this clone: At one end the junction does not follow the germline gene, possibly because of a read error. The CDR3 is CASSLSFIAGGPPLF. CDR3 DNA sequence: TGTGCCAGCAGCCTCTCTTTCATAGCGGGAGGGCCCCCCCTCTTC. The chain recombines TRBV7-9 with TRBJ2-1; 11 bases align to TRBD2. Germline V gives CDR1 SEHNR, CDR2 FQNEAQ (reference sequence). The CDR3 length is 15 residues.

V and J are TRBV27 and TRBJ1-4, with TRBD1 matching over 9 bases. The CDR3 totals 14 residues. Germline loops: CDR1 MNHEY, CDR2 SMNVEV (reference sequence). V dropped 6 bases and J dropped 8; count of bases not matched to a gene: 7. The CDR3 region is CASSQLGQGEKLFF. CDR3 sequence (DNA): TGTGCCAGCAGCCAGCTAGGACAGGGGGAAAAACTGTTTTTT.

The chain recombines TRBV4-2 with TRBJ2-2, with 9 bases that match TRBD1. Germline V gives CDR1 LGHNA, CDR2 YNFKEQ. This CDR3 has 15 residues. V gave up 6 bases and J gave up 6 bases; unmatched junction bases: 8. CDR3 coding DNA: TGTGCCAGCAGGGCCGACAGGGGGGCGTCCGGGGAGCTGTTTTTT. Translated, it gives CASRADRGASGELFF.

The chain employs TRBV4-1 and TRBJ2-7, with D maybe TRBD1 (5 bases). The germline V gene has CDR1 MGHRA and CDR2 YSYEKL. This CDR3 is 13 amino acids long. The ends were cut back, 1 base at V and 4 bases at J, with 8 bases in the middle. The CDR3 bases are TGCGCCAGCAGCCAAGTCAGGGCTTACGAGCAGTACTTC. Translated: CASSQVRAYEQYF.

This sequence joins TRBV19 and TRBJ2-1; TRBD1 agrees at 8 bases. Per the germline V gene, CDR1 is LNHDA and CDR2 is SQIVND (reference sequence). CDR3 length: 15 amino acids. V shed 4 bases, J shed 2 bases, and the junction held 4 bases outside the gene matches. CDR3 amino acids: CASSTDRGTYNEQFF. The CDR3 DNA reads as TGTGCCAGTAGTACCGACAGGGGAACCTACAATGAGCAGTTCTTC. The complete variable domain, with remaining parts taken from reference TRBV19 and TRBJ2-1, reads DGGITQSPKYLFRKEGQNVTLSCEQNLNHDAMYWYRQDPGQGLRLIYYSQIVNDFQKGDIAEGYSVSREKKESFPLTVTSAQKNPTAFYLCASSTDRGTYNEQFFGPGTRLTVL.

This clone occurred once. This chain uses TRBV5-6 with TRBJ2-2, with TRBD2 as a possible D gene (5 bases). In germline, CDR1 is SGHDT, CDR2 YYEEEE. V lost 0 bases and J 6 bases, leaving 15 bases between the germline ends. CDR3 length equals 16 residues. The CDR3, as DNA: TGTGCCAGCAGCTTGGGGAAGCGGTCCACGGCCGGGGAGCTGTTTTTT. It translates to CASSLGKRSTAGELFF.

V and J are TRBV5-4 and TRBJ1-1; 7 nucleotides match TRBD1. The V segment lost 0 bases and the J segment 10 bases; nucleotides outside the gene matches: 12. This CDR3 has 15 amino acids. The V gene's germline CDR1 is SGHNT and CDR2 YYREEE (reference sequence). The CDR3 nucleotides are TGTGCCAGCAGCTTGGGACAGGGTCGGGGGAGTAGAGCTTTCTTT. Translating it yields CASSLGQGRGSRAFF.

CDR3 loop: CASSFESRGRNSPLHF. CDR3 nucleotide sequence: TGTGCCAGCAGTTTTGAATCGCGGGGCAGGAATTCACCCCTCCACTTT. J is TRBJ1-6 and V is TRBV28; D is perhaps TRBD1 (5 bases). Germline V gives CDR1 MDHEN, CDR2 SYDVKM. V lost 3 bases to trimming and J lost 7 bases, with 16 bases between them. This CDR3 has 16 amino acids.

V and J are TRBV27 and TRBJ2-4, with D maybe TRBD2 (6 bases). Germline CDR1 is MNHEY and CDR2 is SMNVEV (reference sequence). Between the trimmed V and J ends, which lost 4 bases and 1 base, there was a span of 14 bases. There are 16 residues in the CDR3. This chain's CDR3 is CASSSKGGPAKNIQYF. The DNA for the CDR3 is TGTGCCAGCAGTTCTAAGGGAGGCCCGGCCAAAAACATTCAGTACTTC.

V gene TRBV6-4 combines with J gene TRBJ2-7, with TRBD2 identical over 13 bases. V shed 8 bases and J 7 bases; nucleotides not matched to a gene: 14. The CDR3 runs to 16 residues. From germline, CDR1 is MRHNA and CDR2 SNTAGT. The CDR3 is CASRSELAGGPCEQYF. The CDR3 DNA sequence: TGTGCCAGCCGGTCGGAACTAGCGGGAGGGCCCTGTGAGCAGTACTTC.

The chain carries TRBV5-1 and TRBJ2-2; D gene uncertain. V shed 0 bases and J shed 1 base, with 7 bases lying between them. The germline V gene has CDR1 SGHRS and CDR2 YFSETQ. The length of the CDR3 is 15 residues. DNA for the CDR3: TGCGCCAGCAGCTTGGCTGCAGAGAACACCGGGGAGCTGTTTTTT. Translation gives CASSLAAENTGELFF.

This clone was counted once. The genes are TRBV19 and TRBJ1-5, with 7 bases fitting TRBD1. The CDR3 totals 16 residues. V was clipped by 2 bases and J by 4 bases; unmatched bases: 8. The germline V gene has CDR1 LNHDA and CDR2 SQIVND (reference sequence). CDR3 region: CASSIRTGATNQPQHF. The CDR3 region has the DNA TGTGCCAGTAGTATAAGGACAGGCGCTACTAATCAGCCCCAGCATTTT.

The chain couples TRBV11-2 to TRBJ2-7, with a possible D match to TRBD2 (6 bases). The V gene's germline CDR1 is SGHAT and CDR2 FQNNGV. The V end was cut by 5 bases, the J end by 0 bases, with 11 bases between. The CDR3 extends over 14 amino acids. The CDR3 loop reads CASSVGLVSYEQYF. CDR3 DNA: TGTGCCAGCAGCGTGGGACTCGTCTCCTACGAGCAGTACTTC.

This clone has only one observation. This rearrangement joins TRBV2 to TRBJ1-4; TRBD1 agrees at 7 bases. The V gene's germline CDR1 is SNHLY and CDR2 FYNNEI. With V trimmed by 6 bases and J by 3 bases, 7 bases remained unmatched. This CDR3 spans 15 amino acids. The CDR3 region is CASRGQGVPNEKLFF. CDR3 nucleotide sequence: TGTGCCAGCAGAGGGCAGGGGGTTCCTAATGAAAAACTGTTTTTT.

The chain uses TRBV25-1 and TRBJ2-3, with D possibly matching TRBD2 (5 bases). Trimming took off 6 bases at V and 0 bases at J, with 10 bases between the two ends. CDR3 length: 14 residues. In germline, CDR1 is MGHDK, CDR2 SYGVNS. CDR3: CASSLADSTDTQYF. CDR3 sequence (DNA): TGTGCCAGCAGCCTAGCCGATAGCACAGATACGCAGTATTTT.

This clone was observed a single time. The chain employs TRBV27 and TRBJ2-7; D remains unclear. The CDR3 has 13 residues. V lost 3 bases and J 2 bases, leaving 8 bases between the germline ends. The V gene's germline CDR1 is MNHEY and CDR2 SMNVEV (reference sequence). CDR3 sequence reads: CASSFSSTYEQYF. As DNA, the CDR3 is TGTGCCAGCAGTTTCTCAAGCACCTACGAGCAGTACTTC.

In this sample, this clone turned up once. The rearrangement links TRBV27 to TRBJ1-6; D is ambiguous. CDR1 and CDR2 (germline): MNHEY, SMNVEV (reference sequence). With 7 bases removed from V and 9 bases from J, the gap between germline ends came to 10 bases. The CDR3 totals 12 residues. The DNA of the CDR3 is TGTGCCAGCAAATCAGGAGGTTCACCCCTCCACTTT. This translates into CASKSGGSPLHF.

CDR3 sequence reads: CASSVGAGRLGYTEAFF. CDR3 coding DNA: TGTGCCAGCAGCGTAGGCGCGGGGCGACTAGGATATACTGAAGCTTTCTTT. This chain uses TRBV9 with TRBJ1-1; possibly TRBD1 for D (5 bases). Trimming shortened V by 0 bases and J by 5 bases, and 20 bases separated the two germline ends. The V gene's germline CDR1 is SGDLS and CDR2 YYNGEE. There are 17 residues in the CDR3.

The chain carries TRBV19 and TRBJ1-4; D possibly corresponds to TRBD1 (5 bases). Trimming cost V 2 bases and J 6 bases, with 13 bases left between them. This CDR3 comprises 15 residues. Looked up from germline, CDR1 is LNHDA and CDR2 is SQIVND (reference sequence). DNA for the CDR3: TGTGCCAGTAGTATAATTGGGGGAGGCGATGAAAAACTGTTTTTT. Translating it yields CASSIIGGGDEKLFF.

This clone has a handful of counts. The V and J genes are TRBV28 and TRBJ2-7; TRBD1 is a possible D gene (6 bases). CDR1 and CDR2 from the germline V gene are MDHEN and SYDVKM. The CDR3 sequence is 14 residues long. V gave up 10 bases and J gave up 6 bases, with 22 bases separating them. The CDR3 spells CATVAQGRRGEQYF. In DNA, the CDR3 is TGTGCCACCGTCGCCCAGGGGAGAAGGGGCGAGCAGTACTTC.